This T cell receptor (beta chain) comes out of a study of patients and donors after allogeneic stem cell transplantation. Using its own MiXCR run on the RT-PCR reads, TCRdb lists one record per CDR3 protein. Altogether about 230,000 distinct CDR3 sequences are present, approximately 14% being singletons, with the ten largest covering 11%. The V end was cut by 1 base, the J end by 2 bases, with 13 bases between. CDR1 SGHDN and CDR2 FVKESK come from the germline V gene. CDR3 size: 16 residues. This clonotype was seen at least ten times. The chain is built from TRBV14 and TRBJ2-3; D is uncertain. The receptor's source is a human donor who was either an allogeneic HSCT recipient or a stem cell or donor lymphocyte infusion donor (not recorded which). It is not recorded whose cells these are; they may come from a transplant donor. The material sequenced was blood, either unsorted or a sorted T cell fraction (not recorded which). The CDR3 DNA sequence: TGTGCCAGCAGCCAAGGTACCGGGCTGAACACAGATACGCAGTATTTT. Its protein product is CASSQGTGLNTDTQYF. Full variable domain (missing parts from reference TRBV14 and TRBJ2-3): EAGVTQFPSHSVIEKGQTVTLRCDPISGHDNLYWYRRVMGKEIKFLLHFVKESKQDESGMPNNRFLAERTGGTYSTLKVQPAELEDSGVYFCASSQGTGLNTDTQYFGPGTRLTVL.